This is a list of T cell receptor beta chains from one sample in a study of CD8 T cells in ankylosing spondylitis. TCRdb redid the calling of the 5' RACE reads with MiXCR, one entry per CDR3 protein. The sample has a few hundred thousand distinct CDR3 sequences; roughly a quarter are singletons. Sample: blood, either unsorted or a sorted T cell fraction (not recorded which). These receptors came from a male donor with ankylosing spondylitis or in good health (not recorded which). Both conserved end residues are part of each CDR3. D genes are given only for firm matches. Expanded clones get a size class; other rows say once, few or many, or leave the size out.

size,J,V,D,CDR3,DNA
few,TRBJ1-2,TRBV20-1,.,CSAETTWGGDYGYTF,TGCAGTGCTGAAACTACCTGGGGGGGAGACTATGGCTACACCTTC
many,TRBJ1-1,TRBV12-3/TRBV12-4,TRBD1,CASSPRTGGTEAFF,TGTGCCAGCAGTCCTAGGACAGGGGGAACTGAAGCTTTCTTT
once,TRBJ2-7,TRBV12-3/TRBV12-4,TRBD1,CASSLSGGGEQYF,TGTGCCAGCAGTCTCTCAGGGGGCGGCGAGCAGTACTTC
.,TRBJ2-5,TRBV2,TRBD1,CASSEGTGGYETQYF,TGTGCCAGCAGTGAGGGGACAGGGGGCTACGAGACCCAGTACTTC
few,TRBJ2-5,TRBV6-1,TRBD2,CASSSPGGGQETQYF,TGTGCCAGCAGCAGCCCGGGAGGCGGCCAAGAGACCCAGTACTTC
many,TRBJ2-1,TRBV29-1,TRBD2,CSVRQRGDHNEQFF,TGCAGCGTTAGACAGCGGGGGGACCACAATGAGCAGTTCTTC
.,TRBJ2-5,TRBV27,TRBD2,CASSFGAGGLKETQYF,TGTGCCAGCAGTTTCGGGGCTGGGGGACTAAAAGAGACCCAGTACTTC
.,TRBJ2-5,TRBV5-5,TRBD1,CASSFGQGDPETQYF,TGTGCCAGCAGCTTCGGTCAGGGGGATCCGGAGACCCAGTACTTC
few,TRBJ2-3,TRBV20-1,.,CSAREGALGDTQYF,TGCAGTGCTAGAGAGGGGGCCTTGGGAGATACGCAGTATTTT
.,TRBJ2-1,TRBV20-1,TRBD2,CSPRIAGLAGGNYNEQFF,TGCAGTCCCAGAATCGCGGGACTAGCGGGGGGCAACTACAATGAGCAGTTCTTC
once,TRBJ2-7,TRBV7-9,.,CASSLGVGTLFYEQYF,TGTGCCAGCAGCTTAGGTGTCGGGACCCTATTCTACGAGCAGTACTTC
few,TRBJ2-5,TRBV3-1,.,CASSQEGIGTQYF,TGTGCCAGCAGCCAAGAGGGGATAGGGACCCAGTACTTC
.,TRBJ2-7,TRBV12-3/TRBV12-4,.,CACSPDKGYEQYF,TGTGCCTGCAGCCCGGACAAGGGGTACGAGCAGTACTTC
many,TRBJ1-2,TRBV20-1,.,CSASLDSHYGYTF,TGCAGTGCTAGCCTGGACAGCCACTATGGCTACACCTTC